The next 24 T cell receptor beta chains were all read from a single sample in a study of memory CD4+ T cells and cytomegalovirus serostatus. The sort gate was single viable CD3+CD4+CD8-CD45RO+ cells for memory CD4+ T cells. The assay was immunoSEQ multiplex PCR, and TCRdb's table has in-frame clones only and misses some. The top ten clones hold roughly 0.94% of a sample with just under 65,000 clones, roughly three quarters of them seen once. Sequences were obtained from memory CD4+ T cells from blood. These TCRs come from an adult in good health and CMV-seronegative.

The rearrangement joins TRBV28 to TRBJ1-5, with TRBD1 as a possible D gene (6 bases). The V and J ends lost 6 bases and 4 bases respectively, with 10 bases between them. Germline CDR1 reads MDHEN; CDR2 reads SYDVKM. This CDR3 region has 13 residues. CDR3 sequence reads: CASRDRLNQPQHF. CDR3 sequence (DNA): TGTGCCAGCAGAGACAGGTTGAATCAGCCCCAGCATTTT.

V gene TRBV4-1 combines with J gene TRBJ2-2; D perhaps matches TRBD2 (6 bases). Trimming stripped 1 base from V and 6 bases from J, with 21 bases between. This CDR3 spans 18 amino acids. Per germline, CDR1 MGHRA and CDR2 YSYEKL. The CDR3 DNA reads as TGCGCCAGCAGCCAAGCTATTGTGATTCGGCTAGCGCCCGGGGAGCTGTTTTTT. The encoded protein is CASSQAIVIRLAPGELFF.

This chain links TRBV7-3 with TRBJ2-3; D not resolved. V was cut by 3 bases and J by 6 bases, with 10 bases left in between. Germline V CDR1 and CDR2: SGHTA, FQGTGA. The CDR3 is 13 residues long. The CDR3, as DNA: TGTGCCAGCAGCTTCGGCTTATTGGATACGCAGTATTTT. The encoded protein is CASSFGLLDTQYF.

This sequence joins TRBV30 and TRBJ2-7; 10 positions match TRBD2. V trimming: 3 bases; J trimming: 2 bases; junction bases outside the gene matches: 4. This CDR3 has 14 residues. Germline CDR1 and CDR2: GTSNPN and SVGIG (reference sequence). In DNA, the CDR3 is TGTGCCTGGAGCGGACTAGCGGTCGCCTACGAGCAGTACTTC. Translation gives CAWSGLAVAYEQYF.

The chain has TRBV10-3 and TRBJ1-3, with D possibly matching TRBD1 (6 bases). V shed 6 bases and J shed 0 bases, with 12 bases lying between them. This CDR3 is 15 amino acids long. Germline lookup yields CDR1 ENHRY and CDR2 SYGVKD. CDR3 sequence reads: CAISQQGRSGNTIYF. CDR3 in DNA: TGTGCCATCAGCCAACAGGGACGCTCTGGAAACACCATATATTTT.

The chain uses TRBV6-5 and TRBJ1-5; D may be TRBD1 (5 bases). With 0 bases removed from V and 5 bases from J, the gap between germline ends came to 11 bases. Per germline, CDR1 MNHEY and CDR2 SVGAGI. CDR3 length: 15 residues. The CDR3 spells CASSYSHSGDQPQHF. For the CDR3, the DNA is TGTGCCAGCAGTTACTCTCACTCGGGGGATCAGCCCCAGCATTTT.

The chain recombines TRBV30 with TRBJ1-1, with D perhaps matching TRBD1 (6 bases). This CDR3 spans 12 amino acids. Germline values: CDR1 GTSNPN, CDR2 SVGIG (reference sequence). Trimming pared 3 bases from V and 7 bases from J, leaving 12 bases between. This CDR3 reads CAWSERTDEAFF. The CDR3 nucleotides read TGTGCCTGGAGCGAAAGGACAGATGAAGCTTTCTTT. The full variable domain, completed using reference TRBV30 and TRBJ1-1, is SQTIHQWPATLVQPVGSPLSLECTVEGTSNPNLYWYRQAAGRGLQLLFYSVGIGQISSEVPQNLSASRPQDRQFILSSKKLLLSDSGFYLCAWSERTDEAFFGQGTRLTVV.

V and J are TRBV4-1 and TRBJ2-2, with no clear D. CDR3 length: 17 amino acids. Germline V gene sequence: CDR1 MGHRA, CDR2 YSYEKL. The V and J ends lost 0 bases and 4 bases respectively, with 15 bases between them. As DNA, the CDR3 is TGCGCCAGCAGCCAAGAGCCCTCGATAGGTCTCACCGGGGAGCTGTTTTTT. Its translation: CASSQEPSIGLTGELFF.

In this sample, this clone turned up a few times. V usage is TRBV19 and J usage is TRBJ1-2; 10 nucleotides align to TRBD1. There are 13 residues in the CDR3. CDR1 LNHDA and CDR2 SQIVND come from the germline V gene (reference sequence). V lost 6 bases and J lost 7; bases outside the gene matches: 5. The chain's CDR3 is CASSRQGAGGYTF. CDR3 in DNA: TGTGCCAGTAGCCGACAGGGGGCCGGTGGCTACACCTTC.

The chain recombines TRBV7-2 with TRBJ1-2; no reliable D call. This CDR3 contains 14 residues. CDR1 SGHTA and CDR2 FQGNSA come from the germline V gene. Trimming left V 1 base short and J 4 bases short, with 10 bases between. The CDR3 region is CASSLDRTGYGYTF. Here the CDR3 DNA reads TGTGCCAGCAGCTTAGATAGGACGGGCTATGGCTACACCTTC.

This clone was counted a few times. CDR3 loop: CASSLGFRAGETQYF. CDR3 coding DNA: TGTGCCAGCAGCCTAGGGTTCAGGGCCGGGGAGACCCAGTACTTC. This chain joins TRBV27 and TRBJ2-5; weak D call: TRBD1 (5 bases). This CDR3 has 15 amino acids. With 6 bases removed from V and 5 bases from J, the gap between germline ends came to 19 bases. Germline CDR1 is MNHEY and CDR2 is SMNVEV (reference sequence).

This clone has a handful of counts. The chain recombines TRBV30 with TRBJ1-1; D unclear. CDR1 is GTSNPN, CDR2 SVGIG, per germline (reference sequence). This CDR3 comprises 14 residues. V shed 3 bases and J shed 4 bases, with 15 bases lying between them. CDR3 loop: CAWSIPAAVTEAFF. The CDR3 DNA follows: TGTGCCTGGAGCATCCCGGCAGCGGTCACTGAAGCTTTCTTT.

The rearrangement uses TRBV7-2 and TRBJ1-3; a weak D match, TRBD1 (6 bases). V lost 5 bases and J lost 0, with 17 bases in between. The CDR3 is made up of 17 amino acids. The germline V gene has CDR1 SGHTA and CDR2 FQGNSA. CDR3 sequence reads: CASSPRTETRSGNTIYF. CDR3 nucleotide sequence: TGTGCCAGCAGCCCGAGGACAGAAACCCGCTCTGGAAACACCATATATTTT.

DNA of the CDR3: TGTGCCAGCAGACGACAGGTAGGCGGCACTGAAGCTTTCTTT. Translation gives CASRRQVGGTEAFF. The chain recombines TRBV2 with TRBJ1-1; D may be TRBD1 (6 bases). CDR3 length: 14 residues. V lost 6 bases and J 4 bases, leaving 15 bases between the germline ends. Per germline, CDR1 SNHLY and CDR2 FYNNEI.

This clone was detected a few times. The chain recombines TRBV7-3 with TRBJ1-1; TRBD1 matches at 10 bases. CDR1 and CDR2 from the germline V gene are SGHTA and FQGTGA. The CDR3 covers 17 residues. V lost 4 bases to trimming and J lost 1 base; unmatched junction nucleotides: 9. As DNA, the CDR3 is TGTGCCAGCAGCTCGACCCGGGACAGGGGAAAGAACACTGAAGCTTTCTTT. Its translation is CASSSTRDRGKNTEAFF.

V usage is TRBV5-1 and J usage is TRBJ1-2; D remains ambiguous. CDR1 SGHRS and CDR2 YFSETQ come from the germline V gene. V was trimmed by 4 bases and J by 1 base, leaving 14 bases between them. This CDR3 contains 15 residues. The CDR3 sequence: CASSPSPDYNYGYTF. CDR3 in DNA: TGCGCCAGCAGCCCGTCCCCAGACTATAACTATGGCTACACCTTC.

The rearrangement joins TRBV27 to TRBJ1-4; TRBD1 is a possible D gene (6 bases). Trimming removed 2 bases at V and 7 bases at J, with 11 bases between. Germline values: CDR1 MNHEY, CDR2 SMNVEV (reference sequence). This CDR3 is 14 amino acids long. The CDR3 coding sequence is TGTGCCAGCAGTTTAAACAGGGATCCTGAAAAACTGTTTTTT. It encodes CASSLNRDPEKLFF.

The rearrangement links TRBV15 to TRBJ2-4; 13 bases match TRBD2. In germline, CDR1 is LNHNV, CDR2 YYDKDF (reference sequence). The CDR3 totals 16 residues. Trimming at V came to 0 bases and at J to 7 bases, leaving 3 bases not matched to a gene. CDR3 in DNA: TGTGCCACCAGCAGAGATAGACTAGCGGGGGGCAACATTCAGTACTTC. Residues: CATSRDRLAGGNIQYF.

V is TRBV2 and J is TRBJ1-4, with 9 bases lining up with TRBD1. CDR1 is SNHLY, CDR2 FYNNEI, per germline. V shed 9 bases and J 5 bases; nucleotides not matched to a gene: 4. The CDR3 runs 13 residues. In DNA, the CDR3 is TGTGCCAGAAAAGGACAGGGGAATGAAAAACTGTTTTTT. This gives the protein CARKGQGNEKLFF.

The J gene is TRBJ1-1, the V gene TRBV7-3; TRBD1 is a possible D gene (5 bases). The V and J ends lost 4 bases and 8 bases respectively, with 14 bases between them. CDR1 SGHTA and CDR2 FQGTGA come from the germline V gene. There are 13 residues in the CDR3. The DNA for the CDR3 is TGTGCCAGCAGCTCTGGACACCGAACAGAAGCTTTCTTT. Its protein product is CASSSGHRTEAFF.

This chain links TRBV6-6 with TRBJ1-2; no reliable D call. CDR1 and CDR2 (germline): MNHNY, SVGAGI (reference sequence). The ends were cut back, 6 bases at V and 8 bases at J, with 19 bases in the middle. The CDR3 loop spans 14 amino acids. CDR3: CASSLADGRRGYTF. The CDR3 DNA sequence: TGTGCCAGCAGCCTCGCGGACGGAAGGAGAGGCTACACCTTC.

The chain couples TRBV20-1 to TRBJ1-1; D ambiguous. Per germline, CDR1 DFQATT and CDR2 SNEGSKA (reference sequence). Between the trimmed V and J ends, which lost 4 bases and 7 bases, there was a span of 10 bases. The CDR3 totals 11 residues. The CDR3 sequence: CSANSWDEAFF. The CDR3 coding sequence is TGCAGTGCTAACTCGTGGGATGAAGCTTTCTTT.

This sequence joins TRBV28 and TRBJ2-7; maybe TRBD2 (5 bases). Germline V CDR1 and CDR2: MDHEN, SYDVKM. The CDR3 is 15 residues long. The germline V and J ends were trimmed by 7 bases and 7 bases, with 23 bases remaining between them. The CDR3 DNA follows: TGTGCCAGCAATTCCCGGGGAATATCCTTAGGAGAGCAGTACTTC. It is translated as CASNSRGISLGEQYF.

V gene TRBV6-5 combines with J gene TRBJ2-7, with 8 positions matching TRBD2. The germline gives CDR1 MNHEY, CDR2 SVGAGI. CDR3 length equals 15 residues. With 6 bases clipped from V and 4 bases from J, the junction kept 11 bases outside the gene matches. The CDR3 DNA sequence: TGTGCCAGCAGCCCGGGGGGGGCTGGTGGATACGAGCAGTACTTC. Translation: CASSPGGAGGYEQYF.